The rows below give T cell receptor beta chains drawn from one sample of a study of blood T cell repertoires in COVID-19. Assay used: immunoSEQ multiplex PCR; TCRdb lists only in-frame clones, some missing. Among roughly 200,000 clones, around 86% were seen once, and the ten largest hold 3%. The sample consisted of peripheral blood. These receptor sequences come from a man aged 55 to 69 with acute or convalescent COVID-19. Both conserved end residues are part of each CDR3. The D gene is left open where the match is weak. Rows may omit the clone size; those that give it use once, few, many or a size class.

j_call d_call clone_size v_call cdr3_aa cdr3_nt
TRBJ2-7 TRBD2 - TRBV2 CASSPTSGGAGEQYF TGTGCCAGCAGTCCGACTAGCGGGGGGGCAGGCGAGCAGTACTTC
TRBJ2-7 TRBD1 - TRBV7-9 CASSPDRGRYEQYF TGTGCCAGCAGCCCAGACAGGGGAAGGTACGAGCAGTACTTC
TRBJ2-7 - - TRBV24-1 CATSDKNSYEQYF TGTGCCACCTCGGACAAGAACTCCTACGAGCAGTACTTC
TRBJ1-1 - - TRBV19 CASKTDRLVMNTEAFF TGTGCCAGTAAGACAGACAGGTTAGTCATGAACACTGAAGCTTTCTTT
TRBJ1-3 TRBD1 - TRBV5-1 CASSGDRGLGDTIYF TGCGCCAGCAGCGGGGACAGGGGACTTGGAGACACCATATATTTT
TRBJ1-1 - once TRBV14 CASSHSGQNTEAFF TGTGCCAGCAGCCATAGTGGACAGAACACTGAAGCTTTCTTT
TRBJ2-5 TRBD2 - TRBV12-5 CASGRAGGETQYF TGTGCTAGTGGTCGAGCGGGAGGGGAGACCCAGTACTTC
TRBJ2-7 TRBD1 - TRBV6-1 CASSDQGQGLSYEQYF TGTGCCAGCAGTGATCAAGGACAGGGCCTCTCCTACGAGCAGTACTTC
TRBJ2-6 - - TRBV5-1 CASSNLGAGANVLTF TGCGCCAGCAGCAACCTCGGGGCTGGGGCCAACGTCCTGACTTTC
TRBJ2-3 - once TRBV27 CASNKLAITDTQYF TGTGCCAGCAACAAACTAGCTATCACAGATACGCAGTATTTT
TRBJ2-7 TRBD2 - TRBV6-1 CASSEMRGAVYEQYF TGTGCCAGCAGTGAGATGCGGGGGGCCGTCTACGAGCAGTACTTC
TRBJ1-5 TRBD1 - TRBV19 CASSMGVGDRNQPQHF TGTGCCAGTAGTATGGGGGTCGGGGACAGGAATCAGCCCCAGCATTTT
TRBJ2-5 - - TRBV1 CTSSQDGQSGGGTQETQYF TGCACCAGCAGCCAAGATGGTCAGTCCGGGGGGGGGACCCAAGAGACCCAGTACTTC
TRBJ2-3 - - TRBV27 CASSLKGGGPQGTQYF TGTGCCAGCAGTCTCAAGGGCGGGGGTCCACAGGGTACGCAGTATTTT
TRBJ2-2 - - TRBV7-2 CASSFSGGTNTGELFF TGTGCCAGCAGTTTTAGCGGCGGAACGAACACCGGGGAGCTGTTTTTT
TRBJ2-1 TRBD2 - TRBV3-1/TRBV3-2 CASSLAGGPGNEQFF TGTGCCAGCAGTCTAGCGGGGGGGCCGGGCAATGAGCAGTTCTTC
TRBJ2-7 TRBD1 - TRBV5-1 CASSLGAGGYEQYF TGCGCCAGCAGCTTGGGAGCAGGGGGCTACGAGCAGTACTTC
TRBJ1-1 TRBD1 - TRBV20-1 CSASGGQGGTEAFF TGCAGTGCTAGTGGGGGACAGGGGGGGACTGAAGCTTTCTTT
TRBJ2-7 TRBD2 - TRBV10-2 CASSGGSSYEQYF TGCGCCAGCAGCGGGGGGAGCTCCTACGAGCAGTACTTC
TRBJ1-4 - - TRBV28 CASSFQGTSNEKLFF TGTGCCAGCAGTTTTCAGGGGACCTCTAATGAAAAACTGTTTTTT
TRBJ2-1 TRBD2 - TRBV24-1 CATGGLAGPGGQFF TGTGCCACCGGGGGACTAGCGGGCCCTGGGGGGCAGTTCTTC
TRBJ1-5 TRBD1 once TRBV18 CASSPGTGNQPQHF TGTGCCAGCTCACCCGGGACAGGGAATCAGCCCCAGCATTTT
TRBJ2-5 TRBD2 - TRBV5-1 CASSFGLAGGWETQYF TGCGCCAGCAGCTTCGGACTAGCGGGGGGATGGGAGACCCAGTACTTC
TRBJ2-5 TRBD2 once TRBV5-1 CASSLRTQGLALQTQYF TGCGCCAGCAGCTTGAGGACCCAGGGACTAGCGCTACAGACCCAGTACTTC
TRBJ2-5 - - TRBV29-1 CSVARRGRQETQYF TGCAGCGTTGCCCGGAGGGGGCGCCAAGAGACCCAGTACTTC
TRBJ2-7 - - TRBV6-5 CASSYRRGYEQYF TGTGCCAGCAGTTACCGGAGGGGCTACGAGCAGTACTTC
TRBJ1-1 TRBD1 few TRBV18 CASSPDRLNTEAFF TGTGCCAGCTCACCGGACAGGCTGAACACTGAAGCTTTCTTT
TRBJ2-7 - - TRBV29-1 CSVEGRQAREQYF TGCAGCGTTGAAGGCCGTCAGGCGCGCGAGCAGTACTTC
TRBJ1-2 - - TRBV9 CASSGRYWGVNYGYTF TGTGCCAGCAGCGGACGCTATTGGGGAGTGAACTATGGCTACACCTTC
TRBJ2-7 - - TRBV28 CASSLADLSSYEQYF TGTGCCAGCAGTTTAGCGGACTTGAGCTCCTACGAGCAGTACTTC
TRBJ2-4 - - TRBV7-7 CAINWNIQYF TGTGCCATCAACTGGAACATTCAGTACTTC
TRBJ2-3 TRBD2 - TRBV2 CASATSGGVMDTQYF TGTGCCAGCGCGACTAGCGGGGGCGTCATGGATACGCAGTATTTT
TRBJ1-6 - - TRBV19 CASSTGGGNSPLHF TGTGCCAGTAGTACCGGGGGGGGTAATTCACCCCTCCACTTT
TRBJ2-2 TRBD1 - TRBV7-9 CASSPGYRGRGTGELFF TGTGCCAGCAGCCCCGGCTACAGGGGTAGAGGTACCGGGGAGCTGTTTTTT
TRBJ2-3 TRBD1 - TRBV2 CASRALTGGLTDTQYF TGTGCCAGCAGAGCCTTAACAGGGGGCCTCACAGATACGCAGTATTTT
TRBJ1-2 TRBD1 once TRBV7-3 CASSLGTGVNYGYTF TGTGCCAGCAGCTTGGGGACAGGGGTTAACTATGGCTACACCTTC
TRBJ2-7 TRBD2 - TRBV7-9 CASSFSGGSNEQYF TGTGCCAGCAGCTTTTCGGGAGGAAGCAACGAGCAGTACTTC
TRBJ1-4 - - TRBV7-9 CASSLAGTTATNEKLFF TGTGCCAGCAGCTTAGCCGGGACAACCGCAACTAATGAAAAACTGTTTTTT
TRBJ1-2 TRBD1 - TRBV28 CASSLYGQGSANYGYTF TGTGCCAGCAGTTTATATGGACAGGGGTCAGCTAACTATGGCTACACCTTC
TRBJ2-3 - - TRBV19 CASSTLQGRVSDTQYF TGTGCCAGTAGTACCCTACAGGGTAGGGTCTCAGATACGCAGTATTTT
TRBJ2-2 TRBD1 - TRBV5-1 CASSLDRGRGELFF TGCGCCAGCAGCTTGGACAGGGGGCGCGGGGAGCTGTTTTTT
TRBJ2-3 - - TRBV19 CASNRQGLRTDTQYF TGTGCCAGTAATCGTCAGGGGTTGAGGACAGATACGCAGTATTTT
TRBJ1-5 TRBD1 - TRBV6-2/TRBV6-3 CASSTDRGSYQPQHF TGTGCCAGCAGTACAGACAGGGGGAGTTATCAGCCCCAGCATTTT
TRBJ1-1 TRBD1 - TRBV7-2 CASSPRQGSGTEAFF TGTGCCAGCAGCCCGCGACAGGGTTCGGGGACTGAAGCTTTCTTT
TRBJ1-2 - once TRBV7-5 CARSEQGNYGYTF TGTGCCAGAAGCGAACAGGGTAACTATGGCTACACCTTC